This record looks at one T cell receptor (beta chain) sequence and its context. Its antigen is still unknown. Germline CDR1 reads MGHRA; CDR2 reads YSYEKL. Deletions cut 0 bases from V and 7 bases from J, with 22 bases between. The CDR3 has 19 residues. This sample is drawn from a study of cytomegalovirus exposure and HLA in healthy donors. Study as a whole: Earlier results showed approximately 120 million unique TCR beta sequences derived from approximately 170 million T cells.

PCR used 60 Vbeta primers and 13 Jbeta primers. Clones were read by immunoSEQ multiplex PCR, and TCRdb kept only the in-frame ones, dropping some. The sample consists of 100,000 to 150,000 clones, around three quarters of them appearing once. The study, taken as a whole, reports: With later analysis, a missense DCLRE1C variant became linked to TCR beta V- and J-gene trimming.

The sample taken for sequencing was PBMCs. This clonotype was sampled from a female donor in good health and CMV-seronegative. The V gene is TRBV4-1, the J gene TRBJ1-6; D is unresolved. CDR3 nucleotides: TGCGCCAGCAGCCAAGATCAGCTGTTGGCCCACCCCGGGAATTCACCCCTCCACTTT. It is translated as CASSQDQLLAHPGNSPLHF.